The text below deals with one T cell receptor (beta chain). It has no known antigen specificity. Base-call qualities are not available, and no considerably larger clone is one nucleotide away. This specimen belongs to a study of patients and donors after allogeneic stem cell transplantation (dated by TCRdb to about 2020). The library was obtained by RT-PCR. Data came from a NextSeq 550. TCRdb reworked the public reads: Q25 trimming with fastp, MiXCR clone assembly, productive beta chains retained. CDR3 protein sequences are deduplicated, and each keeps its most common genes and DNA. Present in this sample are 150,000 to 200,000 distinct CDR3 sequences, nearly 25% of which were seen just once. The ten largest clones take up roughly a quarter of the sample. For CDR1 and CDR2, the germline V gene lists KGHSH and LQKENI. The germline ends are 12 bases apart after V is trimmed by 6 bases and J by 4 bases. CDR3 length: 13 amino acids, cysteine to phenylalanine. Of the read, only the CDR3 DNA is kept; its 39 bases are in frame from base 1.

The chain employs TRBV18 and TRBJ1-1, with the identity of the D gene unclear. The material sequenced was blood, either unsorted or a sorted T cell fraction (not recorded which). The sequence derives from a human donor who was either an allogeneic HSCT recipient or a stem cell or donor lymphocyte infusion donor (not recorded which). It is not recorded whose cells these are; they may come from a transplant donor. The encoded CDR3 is CASSPEAGTEAFF. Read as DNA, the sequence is TGTGCCAGCTCCCCTGAGGCAGGCACTGAAGCTTTCTTT.